This T cell receptor beta chain came from a study of T cell responses to AZD1222 COVID-19 vaccine. The CDR3 runs 13 residues. Trimming left V 3 bases short and J 4 bases short, with 9 bases between. Study-wide results and caveats: Spike-wide vaccine-associated CD4 TCRs dominated at 160-218 and 743-854. Targeting of unmutated variant regions was reportedly seen in nearly half of spike-specific TCRs. Spike-specific TCR breadth and depth rose after two AZD1222 doses. Clonal diversity was possibly underestimated, and the donors were mostly white British, with more females.

On this clone: Its antigen remains unknown.

Method: immunoSEQ multiplex PCR; TCRdb's copy keeps in-frame clones and lacks some. The sample gives about 120,000 clones, around 90% of which show up once; more than 3.5% is in the top ten. The V call is TRBV12-3 or TRBV12-4, the J call TRBJ2-5; a possible D gene is TRBD1 (6 bases). The sequence was obtained from an adult who received the MenACWY meningococcal vaccine as a control. The source material was peripheral blood, sampled 28 days after the second dose of the MenACWY control vaccine. The CDR3 loop reads CASSFRGLETQYF. The CDR3 coding sequence is TGTGCCAGCAGTTTTAGGGGGTTAGAGACCCAGTACTTC.